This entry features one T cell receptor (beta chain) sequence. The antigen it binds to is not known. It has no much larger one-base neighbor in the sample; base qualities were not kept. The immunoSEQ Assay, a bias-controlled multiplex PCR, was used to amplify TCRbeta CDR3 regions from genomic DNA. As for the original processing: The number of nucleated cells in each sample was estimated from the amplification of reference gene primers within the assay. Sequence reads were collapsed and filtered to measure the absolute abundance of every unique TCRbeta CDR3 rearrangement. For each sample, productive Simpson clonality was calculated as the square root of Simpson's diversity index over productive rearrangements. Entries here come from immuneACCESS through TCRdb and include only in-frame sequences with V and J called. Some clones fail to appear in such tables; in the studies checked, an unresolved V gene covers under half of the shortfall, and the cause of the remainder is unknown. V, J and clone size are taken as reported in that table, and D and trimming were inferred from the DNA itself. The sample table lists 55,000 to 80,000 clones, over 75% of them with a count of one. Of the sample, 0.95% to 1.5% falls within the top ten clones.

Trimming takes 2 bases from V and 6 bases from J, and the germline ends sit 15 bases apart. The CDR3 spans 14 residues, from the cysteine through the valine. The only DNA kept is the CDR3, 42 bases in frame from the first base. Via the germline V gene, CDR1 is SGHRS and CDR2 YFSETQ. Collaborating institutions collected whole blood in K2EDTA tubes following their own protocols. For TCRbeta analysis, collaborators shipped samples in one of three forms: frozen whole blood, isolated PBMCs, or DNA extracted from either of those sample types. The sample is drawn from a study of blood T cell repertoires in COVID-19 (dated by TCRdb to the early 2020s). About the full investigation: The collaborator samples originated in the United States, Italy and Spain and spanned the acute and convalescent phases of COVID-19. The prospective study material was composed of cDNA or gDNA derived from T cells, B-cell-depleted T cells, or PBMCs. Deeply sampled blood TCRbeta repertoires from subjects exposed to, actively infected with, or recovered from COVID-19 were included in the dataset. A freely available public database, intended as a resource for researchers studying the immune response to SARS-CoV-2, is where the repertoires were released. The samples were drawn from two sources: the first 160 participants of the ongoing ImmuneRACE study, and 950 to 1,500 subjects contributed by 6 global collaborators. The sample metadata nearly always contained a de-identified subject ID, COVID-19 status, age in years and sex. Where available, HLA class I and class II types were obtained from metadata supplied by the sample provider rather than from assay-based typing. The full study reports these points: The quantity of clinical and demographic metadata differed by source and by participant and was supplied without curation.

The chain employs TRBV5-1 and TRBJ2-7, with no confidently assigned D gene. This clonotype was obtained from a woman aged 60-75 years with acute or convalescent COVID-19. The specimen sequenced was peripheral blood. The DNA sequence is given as TGCGCCAGCAGCTTTGGCGGTCGTTGGGTCGAGCAGTACGTC. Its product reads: CASSFGGRWVEQYV.